The 16 T cell receptor beta chains below come from one sample, sequenced in a study of T-cell reconstitution after alpha-beta-depleted transplantation in children. This sample's TCRbeta library carried unique molecular identifier barcodes. Each CDR3 protein gets one entry after TCRdb re-called the PCR reads with MiXCR. Of 200,000 to 300,000 distinct CDR3 sequences in the sample, about 12% are singletons; the top ten hold approximately 2.9%. The sample in question was PBMCs from the stem cell graft donor, obtained from the stem cell graft. All receptors come from a human donor who donated a stem cell graft to a child with acute lymphoblastic leukemia.

This chain connects TRBV4-2 to TRBJ2-1; D gene ambiguous. The CDR3 length is 15 residues. V was cut by 4 bases and J by 1 base, with 11 bases left in between. Germline V gene sequence: CDR1 LGHNA, CDR2 YNFKEQ. DNA of the CDR3: TGTGCCAGCAGCCCCCGGCGTAAATCCTACAATGAGCAGTTCTTC. This encodes CASSPRRKSYNEQFF.

This clonotype was picked up many times. J is TRBJ1-5 and V is TRBV12-3 or TRBV12-4; D gene uncertain. Trimming left V 6 bases short and J 9 bases short, with 12 bases between. This CDR3 is 12 amino acids long. CDR3 sequence: CASRAGSPPQHF. The DNA of the CDR3 is TGTGCCAGCAGAGCCGGGAGTCCGCCCCAGCATTTT.

This clonotype was counted between two and nine times. V gene TRBV6-1 combines with J gene TRBJ2-6; D is uncertain. Trimming removed 7 bases from V and 0 bases from J, with 19 bases in between. The CDR3 runs to 18 residues. CDR1 and CDR2 (germline): MNHNS, SASEGT. CDR3 DNA sequence: TGTGCCAGCACTATCGCAGCACGGGCTGTCTCTGGGGCCAACGTCCTGACTTTC. This encodes CASTIAARAVSGANVLTF.

In its sample, this clonotype was seen many times. The chain combines TRBV12-3 or TRBV12-4 with TRBJ2-7, with D perhaps matching TRBD1 (6 bases). Trimming removed 3 bases at V and 5 bases at J, with 14 bases between. This CDR3 comprises 14 residues. The CDR3 region has the DNA TGTGCCAGCAGTTTTTACCAGGGGAGTGACGAGCAGTACTTC. Translated: CASSFYQGSDEQYF.

This chain's CDR3 is CASSLTGFHDEQFF. DNA of the CDR3: TGTGCCAGCAGTCTGACAGGATTTCACGATGAGCAGTTCTTC. The chain joins TRBV6-1 to TRBJ2-1; a weak D match, TRBD1 (6 bases). Germline V gene lookup returns CDR1 MNHNS and CDR2 SASEGT. This CDR3 spans 14 amino acids. V gave up 5 bases and J gave up 8 bases, with 16 bases separating them.

This clonotype was counted ten times or more. The chain has TRBV7-8 and TRBJ1-4; 11 positions match TRBD1. CDR1 SGHVS and CDR2 FQNEAQ come from the germline V gene. Germline trimming cut 0 bases from V and 7 bases from J; bases unmatched to any gene: 4. The length of the CDR3 is 16 residues. The CDR3 DNA is TGTGCCAGCAGCTTAGCAGGACAGGGGGCGTCTGAAAAACTGTTTTTT. Residues: CASSLAGQGASEKLFF.

This clonotype was recorded at least ten times. The gene calls are TRBV29-1 and TRBJ1-1; tentative D call: TRBD1 (5 bases). The length of the CDR3 is 12 residues. Trimming stripped 6 bases from V and 1 base from J, with 9 bases between. CDR1 is SQVTM, CDR2 ANQGSEA, per germline. CDR3 in amino acids: CSVRDGNTEAFF. For the CDR3, the DNA is TGCAGCGTCCGGGACGGGAACACTGAAGCTTTCTTT.

This clonotype was counted at least ten times. The chain recombines TRBV20-1 with TRBJ2-7; possible D gene TRBD2, 5 bases. Germline V lookup: CDR1 DFQATT, CDR2 SNEGSKA (reference sequence). The CDR3 runs 13 residues. Deletions cut 6 bases from V and 0 bases from J, with 12 bases between. The CDR3 bases are TGCAGTGCCCCTAGTCGGGGCTCCTACGAGCAGTACTTC. It yields the protein CSAPSRGSYEQYF.

This clonotype was recorded at least ten times. The chain couples TRBV10-2 to TRBJ2-5; 7 bases agree with TRBD1. This CDR3 is 17 amino acids long. The germline CDR1 and CDR2 sequences are WSHSY and SAAADI. V was pared by 6 bases and J by 3 bases, with 16 bases of the junction left unmatched. DNA for the CDR3: TGCGCCAGCAGCCCTACACAGGGGAAGAGGGGAAAAGAGACCCAGTACTTC. It encodes CASSPTQGKRGKETQYF.

This clonotype was seen at least ten times. The chain joins TRBV10-3 to TRBJ2-1; D not resolved. Trimming left V 6 bases short and J 0 bases short, with 6 bases between. There are 13 residues in the CDR3. Germline lookup yields CDR1 ENHRY and CDR2 SYGVKD. The CDR3 is CAISKSSYNEQFF. In DNA, the CDR3 is TGTGCCATCAGCAAGAGCTCCTACAATGAGCAGTTCTTC.

There are a few counts of this clonotype. The CDR3 DNA is TGCAGTGCTAGTAATCCGACCCCAGGCGGCAGGGGAGTTTTCTACGAGCAGTACTTC. Protein product: CSASNPTPGGRGVFYEQYF. V usage is TRBV20-1 and J usage is TRBJ2-7; D is perhaps TRBD1 (6 bases). Germline loops: CDR1 DFQATT, CDR2 SNEGSKA (reference sequence). V was clipped by 3 bases and J by 3 bases, with 30 bases between them. This CDR3 region has 19 residues.

Points on this clonotype: Just one base apart from a much larger clone, this may be a read error. The CDR3 DNA sequence: TGCACCAGCAGCCGCACGACGGGACTAGACAGTAATGAGCAGTTCTTC. It specifies CTSSRTTGLDSNEQFF. The chain couples TRBV5-1 to TRBJ2-1; 8 nucleotides align to TRBD2. The CDR3 has 16 residues. Germline loops: CDR1 SGHRS, CDR2 YFSETQ. The full variable domain, its missing parts supplied by reference TRBV5-1 and TRBJ2-1, is KAGVTQTPRYLIKTRGQQVTLSCSPISGHRSVSWYQQTPGQGLQFLFEYFSETQRNKGNFPGRFSGRQFSNSRSEMNVSTLELGDSALYLCTSSRTTGLDSNEQFFGPGTRLTVL.

This clonotype has a count of ten or more. The genes are TRBV9 and TRBJ2-7; 15 bases map to TRBD2. Per germline, CDR1 SGDLS and CDR2 YYNGEE. This CDR3 region has 15 residues. Trimming took 2 bases from V and 7 from J; bases not matched to a gene: 4. The CDR3 nucleotides read TGTGCCAGCAGCGTCGGACTAGCGGGAGGGGATGAGCAGTACTTC. Translation: CASSVGLAGGDEQYF.

The chain carries TRBV1 and TRBJ2-7. TRBV1 represents a pseudogene. CDR3 length equals 12 residues. The CDR3 nucleotides read TGCACCAGCAGCCAAGCCTCAGACGAGCAGTACTTC. It is translated as CTSSQASDEQYF.

This clonotype was recorded at least ten times. V gene TRBV5-1 combines with J gene TRBJ2-3; 12 positions match TRBD2. The CDR3 loop spans 16 amino acids. With V trimmed by 7 bases and J by 2 bases, 8 bases remained unmatched. In germline, CDR1 is SGHRS, CDR2 YFSETQ. CDR3 sequence (DNA): TGCGCCAGCCCGAGACTAGCGGGAGTATACACAGATACGCAGTATTTT. Its protein product is CASPRLAGVYTDTQYF.

A word on this clonotype: This may arise from a read error, as a much more abundant clone is one base away. CDR3 residues: CACSEDSGNQPQHF. The CDR3 DNA reads as TGCGCCTGCAGTGAAGACAGCGGCAATCAGCCCCAGCATTTT. The chain recombines TRBV10-2 with TRBJ1-5; the D gene is possibly TRBD1 (5 bases). The CDR3 contains 14 residues. Germline CDR1 and CDR2: WSHSY and SAAADI.